Below are 30 T cell receptor beta chains sequenced from a single sample in a study of radiation and T cells in renal cell carcinoma (TCRdb year 2020). Explained via the paper, the time point label denotes: baseline pretreatment blood. The treatment or condition label, as the study defines it: 15 Gy SBRT to primary tumor, nephrectomy 4 weeks later. Libraries came from the immunoSEQ multiplex PCR assay. TCRdb re-hosts the immuneACCESS table, in-frame sequences only. Its copies lack some clones; in the studies checked, an unresolved V gene accounts for under half of them, and the cause for the rest is not known. The sample table records 150,000 or so clones; approximately 91% of these occur just once. Together, the top ten hold about 11% of the sample. This specimen was blood, taken from a patient whose treatment included radiotherapy and nephrectomy. The receptor set was obtained from a woman aged 45-60 years with renal cell carcinoma.

The rearrangement links TRBV2 to TRBJ1-3; tentative D call: TRBD1 (6 bases). V lost 3 bases to trimming and J lost 4 bases, with 19 bases between them. The CDR3 has 17 residues. Germline V gene sequence: CDR1 SNHLY, CDR2 FYNNEI. The CDR3 nucleotides read TGTGCCAGCAGTGATGGTATGACAGGAGCCGCAGGAAACACCATATATTTT. It is translated as CASSDGMTGAAGNTIYF. The variable domain in full, with the rest retrieved from reference TRBV2 and TRBJ1-3, is EPEVTQTPSHQVTQMGQEVILRCVPISNHLYFYWYRQILGQKVEFLVSFYNNEISEKSEIFDDQFSVERPDGSNFTLKIRSTKLEDSAMYFCASSDGMTGAAGNTIYFGEGSWLTVV.

The rearrangement joins TRBV7-2 to TRBJ2-1, with a possible D match to TRBD2 (6 bases). V was pared by 2 bases and J by 12 bases, with 17 bases between. In germline, CDR1 is SGHTA, CDR2 FQGNSA. The length of the CDR3 is 14 residues. The CDR3 DNA follows: TGTGCCAGCAGCTTAAGCGGGCAGGGCATAACGCAGTTCTTC. Translating gives CASSLSGQGITQFF. The full variable domain, rest sourced from reference TRBV7-2 and TRBJ2-1, is GAGVSQSPSNKVTEKGKDVELRCDPISGHTALYWYRQSLGQGLEFLIYFQGNSAPDKSGLPSDRFSAERTGGSVSTLTIQRTQQEDSAVYLCASSLSGQGITQFFGPGTRLTVL.

The V call is TRBV5-1, the J call TRBJ1-1; 9 bases agree with TRBD1. The CDR3 loop spans 14 amino acids. The J segment lost 5 bases and the V segment lost 4 bases, leaving 6 bases of the junction unmatched. Germline values: CDR1 SGHRS, CDR2 YFSETQ. The CDR3 spells CASSPIQGATEAFF. CDR3 sequence (DNA): TGCGCCAGCAGCCCCATACAGGGGGCGACTGAAGCTTTCTTT. Full variable domain (outside the CDR3, taken from reference TRBV5-1 and TRBJ1-1): KAGVTQTPRYLIKTRGQQVTLSCSPISGHRSVSWYQQTPGQGLQFLFEYFSETQRNKGNFPGRFSGRQFSNSRSEMNVSTLELGDSALYLCASSPIQGATEAFFGQGTRLTVV.

The V gene is TRBV29-1, the J gene TRBJ1-3; tentative D call: TRBD1 (5 bases). This CDR3 spans 14 amino acids. CDR1 SQVTM and CDR2 ANQGSEA come from the germline V gene. The V end was cut by 7 bases, the J end by 4 bases, with 17 bases between. CDR3 DNA: TGCAGCGCATCTAGGGGAACGGGAGGAAACACCATATATTTT. It translates to CSASRGTGGNTIYF.

The J gene is TRBJ2-7, the V gene TRBV19, with D possibly matching TRBD1 (6 bases). Between the trimmed V and J ends, which lost 4 bases and 4 bases, there was a span of 8 bases. The CDR3 is made up of 12 amino acids. The germline V gene has CDR1 LNHDA and CDR2 SQIVND (reference sequence). The CDR3 nucleotides read TGTGCCAGTAGTAGGGGGCAATACGAGCAGTACTTC. Its protein product is CASSRGQYEQYF.

This chain joins TRBV4-1 and TRBJ2-1; no clear D. This CDR3 spans 12 amino acids. CDR1 MGHRA and CDR2 YSYEKL come from the germline V gene. Trimming removed 4 bases at V and 7 bases at J, with 8 bases between. Here the CDR3 reads CASSLLRNEQFF. The DNA of the CDR3 is TGCGCCAGCAGCCTGCTCCGGAATGAGCAGTTCTTC.

This sequence joins TRBV5-4 and TRBJ2-7; TRBD2 matches at 10 bases. Looked up from germline, CDR1 is SGHNT and CDR2 is YYREEE (reference sequence). V trimming: 5 bases; J trimming: 2 bases; junction bases outside the gene matches: 7. The CDR3 extends over 15 amino acids. CDR3: CASSFISGGPYEQYF. CDR3 nucleotides: TGTGCCAGCAGTTTTATTAGCGGGGGGCCCTACGAGCAGTACTTC. Supplemented by reference TRBV5-4 and TRBJ2-7, the full variable domain reads ETGVTQSPTHLIKTRGQQVTLRCSSQSGHNTVSWYQQALGQGPQFIFQYYREEENGRGNFPPRFSGLQFPNYSSELNVNALELDDSALYLCASSFISGGPYEQYFGPGTRLTVT.

The chain joins TRBV29-1 to TRBJ2-2; 7 bases agree with TRBD1. Germline V gene data show CDR1 as SQVTM and CDR2 as ANQGSEA. The CDR3 extends over 16 amino acids. V shed 1 base and J 5 bases; nucleotides not matched to a gene: 10. The chain's CDR3 is CSVEVFPTGRTGELFF. CDR3 sequence (DNA): TGCAGCGTTGAAGTTTTCCCGACAGGGCGTACCGGGGAGCTGTTTTTT.

The gene calls are TRBV6-5 and TRBJ2-7; D may be TRBD2 (5 bases). Germline V gene lookup returns CDR1 MNHEY and CDR2 SVGAGI. CDR3 length: 12 residues. Trimming took off 5 bases at V and 7 bases at J, with 12 bases between the two ends. The CDR3 is CASSESTGEQYF. CDR3 DNA sequence: TGTGCCAGCAGTGAAAGTACGGGGGAGCAGTACTTC.

The rearrangement links TRBV7-2 to TRBJ1-2; 8 bases are shared with TRBD1. Germline V lookup: CDR1 SGHTA, CDR2 FQGNSA. J lost 9 bases, V lost 5 bases, and 11 bases had no gene match. There are 14 residues in the CDR3. The CDR3 DNA sequence: TGTGCCAGCAGCCTAGGGACAGGCTTTTATCGCTACACCTTC. This translates into CASSLGTGFYRYTF.

This chain links TRBV29-1 with TRBJ2-3, with 11 nucleotides matching TRBD1. CDR1 is SQVTM and CDR2 is ANQGSEA in the germline V gene. This CDR3 has 13 amino acids. The trim removed 7 bases at V and 6 bases at J, leaving 6 bases unmatched. The CDR3 protein is CSDRTGGLDTQYF. In DNA, the CDR3 is TGCAGCGATAGGACAGGGGGCTTGGATACGCAGTATTTT.

The chain combines TRBV9 with TRBJ2-3; D may correspond to TRBD1 or TRBD2 (6 bases each). The CDR3 contains 16 residues. The V gene's germline CDR1 is SGDLS and CDR2 YYNGEE. The V gene lost 3 bases and the J gene lost 3 bases, with 17 bases spanning the gap. As DNA, the CDR3 is TGTGCCAGCAGCGCCTTGGGGGGCCGGGGGACAGATACGCAGTATTTT. Amino acid sequence: CASSALGGRGTDTQYF.

The chain carries TRBV15 and TRBJ2-7, with D hard to call. Germline CDR1 reads LNHNV; CDR2 reads YYDKDF (reference sequence). The CDR3 covers 13 residues. V was trimmed by 2 bases and J by 0 bases, leaving 5 bases between them. This CDR3 reads CATSRRLSYEQYF. The CDR3, as DNA: TGTGCCACCAGCAGAAGGCTCTCCTACGAGCAGTACTTC. The full variable domain, its missing parts supplied by reference TRBV15 and TRBJ2-7, is DAMVIQNPRYQVTQFGKPVTLSCSQTLNHNVMYWYQQKSSQAPKLLFHYYDKDFNNEADTPDNFQSRRPNTSFCFLDIRSPGLGDTAMYLCATSRRLSYEQYFGPGTRLTVT.

This clone was seen a handful of times. J is TRBJ2-7 and V is TRBV13; 7 positions match TRBD2. Per germline, CDR1 PRHDT and CDR2 FYEKMQ (reference sequence). This CDR3 is 17 amino acids long. Trimming removed 2 bases from V and 0 bases from J; junction bases left unmatched: 10. CDR3 sequence reads: CASSLRPGEGPSYEQYF. DNA for the CDR3: TGTGCCAGCAGCTTACGGCCGGGGGAGGGCCCCTCCTACGAGCAGTACTTC.

The chain couples TRBV7-9 to TRBJ2-7, with D perhaps TRBD1 (6 bases). V lost 5 bases and J lost 3, with 14 bases in between. The germline V gene has CDR1 SEHNR and CDR2 FQNEAQ (reference sequence). The CDR3 is 14 amino acids. CDR3 protein: CASSTNTGIYEQYF. The DNA of the CDR3 is TGTGCCAGCAGCACGAATACAGGGATCTACGAGCAGTACTTC.

The J gene is TRBJ2-3, the V gene TRBV13, with TRBD2 identical over 11 bases. There are 16 residues in the CDR3. The trim removed 1 base at V and 1 base at J, leaving 1 base unmatched. Germline-derived CDR1 and CDR2 are PRHDT and FYEKMQ (reference sequence). The CDR3 protein is CASSLEGLAGTDTQYF. The CDR3 bases are TGTGCCAGCAGCTTAGAGGGACTAGCGGGCACAGATACGCAGTATTTT.

Worth noting for this clone: Within the sample, other DNA sequences also encode this same CDR3. V is TRBV7-9 and J is TRBJ1-1, with D unresolved. The germline V and J ends were trimmed by 5 bases and 3 bases, with 19 bases remaining between them. CDR1 SEHNR and CDR2 FQNEAQ come from the germline V gene (reference sequence). The CDR3 spans 16 residues. CDR3 protein: CASSTQRTKVYTEAFF. CDR3 coding DNA: TGTGCCAGCAGCACACAGAGAACCAAGGTATACACTGAAGCTTTCTTT.

The chain recombines TRBV2 with TRBJ1-3; D is ambiguous. The CDR3 is 15 residues long. The germline V gene has CDR1 SNHLY and CDR2 FYNNEI. Trimming took 1 base from V and 0 from J, leaving 7 bases between them. Here the CDR3 reads CASSEGTLSGNTIYF. The CDR3 bases are TGTGCCAGCAGTGAAGGTACCCTCTCTGGAAACACCATATATTTT.

The chain employs TRBV29-1 and TRBJ2-7; no definite D call. The CDR3 runs to 11 residues. Trimming left V 8 bases short and J 4 bases short, with 12 bases between. Germline V CDR1 and CDR2: SQVTM, ANQGSEA. CDR3 residues: CSTLQDYEQYF. The CDR3 nucleotides are TGCAGCACACTCCAGGATTACGAGCAGTACTTC.

As to this clone: The sample holds other DNA sequences that translate to the same CDR3. This chain connects TRBV7-9 to TRBJ2-7; maybe TRBD1 (6 bases). Trimming took 5 bases from V and 2 from J, leaving 13 bases between them. The CDR3 contains 14 residues. Germline lookup yields CDR1 SEHNR and CDR2 FQNEAQ (reference sequence). The CDR3 sequence: CASSPSGGPYEQYF. The CDR3 nucleotides read TGTGCCAGCAGCCCCAGTGGGGGCCCCTACGAGCAGTACTTC.

V usage is TRBV6-8 and J usage is TRBJ2-3; D not resolved. Deletions cut 5 bases from V and 0 bases from J, with 9 bases between. The CDR3 covers 14 residues. Germline lookup yields CDR1 MNHGY and CDR2 SAAAGT. The chain's CDR3 is CASSDTPSTDTQYF. CDR3 sequence (DNA): TGTGCCAGCAGTGACACCCCTAGCACAGATACGCAGTATTTT.

This clone was seen a single time. The chain couples TRBV7-2 to TRBJ2-7; D ambiguous. This CDR3 contains 14 residues. The ends were cut back, 5 bases at V and 3 bases at J, with 14 bases in the middle. Germline V gene sequence: CDR1 SGHTA, CDR2 FQGNSA. The CDR3 coding sequence is TGTGCCAGCAGCCCCGTGCCCGAACACTACGAGCAGTACTTC. Protein sequence: CASSPVPEHYEQYF.

The V and J genes are TRBV7-2 and TRBJ1-4; no clear D gene. The germline CDR1 and CDR2 sequences are SGHTA and FQGNSA. The CDR3 consists of 14 residues. V shed 1 base and J shed 4 bases, with 7 bases lying between them. The CDR3 spells CASSLGAGNEKLFF. CDR3 DNA sequence: TGTGCCAGCAGCTTAGGGGCGGGTAATGAAAAACTGTTTTTT.

The chain recombines TRBV7-2 with TRBJ2-3; possible D gene TRBD1, 6 bases. The CDR3 sequence is 16 residues long. The ends were cut back, 4 bases at V and 2 bases at J, with 16 bases in the middle. Germline assignment: CDR1 SGHTA and CDR2 FQGNSA. The CDR3 sequence: CASSSIGGRNTDTQYF. CDR3 nucleotide sequence: TGTGCCAGCAGCTCCATAGGGGGAAGGAACACAGATACGCAGTATTTT.

The chain links TRBV9 to TRBJ1-5, with 9 bases matching TRBD1. The CDR3 is made up of 14 amino acids. Trimming cost V 3 bases and J 9 bases; bases outside gene matches: 7. Germline V CDR1 and CDR2: SGDLS, YYNGEE. The CDR3 coding sequence is TGTGCCAGCAGCGGGGGACAGGGTATTCTGCCCCAGCATTTT. As protein: CASSGGQGILPQHF.

This clone was seen a few times. The sample holds other DNA sequences that translate to the same CDR3. V gene TRBV7-2 combines with J gene TRBJ2-5; 14 nucleotides agree with TRBD2. The CDR3 runs 16 residues. The V and J ends lost 5 bases and 5 bases, in that order; junction bases with no gene match: 7. Germline V lookup: CDR1 SGHTA, CDR2 FQGNSA. CDR3 sequence: CASSRGLAGGRETQYF. The CDR3 region has the DNA TGTGCCAGCAGCCGTGGACTAGCGGGGGGTCGGGAGACCCAGTACTTC.

This clone was found once. This chain joins TRBV9 and TRBJ2-2, with 8 bases lining up with TRBD1. The CDR3 length is 15 residues. Trimming removed 3 bases from V and 1 base from J; junction bases left unmatched: 2. Germline loops: CDR1 SGDLS, CDR2 YYNGEE. CDR3 protein: CASSAGTGNTGELFF. The CDR3 DNA is TGTGCCAGCAGCGCCGGGACAGGGAACACCGGGGAGCTGTTTTTT. The full variable domain, in which reference TRBV9 and TRBJ2-2 provide the parts outside the CDR3, is DSGVTQTPKHLITATGQRVTLRCSPRSGDLSVYWYQQSLDQGLQFLIQYYNGEERAKGNILERFSAQQFPDLHSELNLSSLELGDSALYFCASSAGTGNTGELFFGEGSRLTVL.

There are a few counts of this clone. The chain has TRBV4-2 and TRBJ1-4; 8 bases fit TRBD1. J was trimmed by 8 bases and V by 0 bases; bases with no gene match: 5. The CDR3 spans 15 residues. Germline CDR1 LGHNA, CDR2 YNFKEQ. CDR3 in amino acids: CASSQDQGAWEKLFF. The CDR3 DNA sequence: TGTGCCAGCAGCCAAGATCAGGGGGCTTGGGAAAAACTGTTTTTT.

This clone is a singleton in its sample. The CDR3 sequence is CSAFAVDTQYF. DNA for the CDR3: TGCAGTGCTTTTGCCGTGGATACGCAGTATTTT. This chain uses TRBV20-1 with TRBJ2-3; no firm D call. Germline CDR1 and CDR2: DFQATT and SNEGSKA (reference sequence). Trimming removed 5 bases at V and 6 bases at J, with 9 bases between. This CDR3 is built from 11 residues.

This chain connects TRBV7-2 to TRBJ2-7, with 12 bases matching TRBD2. This CDR3 region has 15 residues. V lost 4 bases and J lost 4; bases outside the gene matches: 5. Looked up from germline, CDR1 is SGHTA and CDR2 is FQGNSA. This chain's CDR3 is CASSSSGGAQYEQYF. CDR3 DNA sequence: TGTGCCAGCAGCTCTAGCGGGGGGGCGCAGTACGAGCAGTACTTC. Full variable domain (remainder filled in from reference TRBV7-2 and TRBJ2-7): GAGVSQSPSNKVTEKGKDVELRCDPISGHTALYWYRQSLGQGLEFLIYFQGNSAPDKSGLPSDRFSAERTGGSVSTLTIQRTQQEDSAVYLCASSSSGGAQYEQYFGPGTRLTVT.